This TCR beta chain came from a study of cytomegalovirus exposure and HLA in healthy donors. With 60 Vbeta and 13 Jbeta primers, the PCR was carried out. Measured with immunoSEQ multiplex PCR; TCRdb has only the in-frame clones, and not every one. Among under 200,000 clones listed, roughly 87% were seen once. This clone appeared a single time. Between the trimmed V and J ends, which lost 5 bases and 5 bases, there was a span of 18 bases. This CDR3 has 15 residues. Per the germline V gene, CDR1 is SGHVS and CDR2 is FNYEAQ. The TCR originated in a woman between 50 and 59 years old in good health and CMV-seronegative. J is TRBJ1-1 and V is TRBV7-6; possibly TRBD1 for D (6 bases). The sample consisted of PBMCs. The CDR3 DNA sequence: TGTGCCAGCAGCGCCGGGGTGGGGGCCGGAACTGAAGCTTTCTTT. It is translated as CASSAGVGAGTEAFF.